The 21 T cell receptor beta chains below were found in one sample sequenced in a study of CD8 T cells in Susac syndrome. An input of roughly 0.5 to 1 ug of RNA was subjected to reverse transcription using random hexamers. TCRdb called the immunoSEQ multiplex PCR reads again in MiXCR, with one record for every CDR3 protein. The table shows about 85,000 distinct CDR3 sequences, with 95% occurring only once. Sequenced sample: CD8+ T cells from PBMCs. The source of these receptors is a human donor with Susac syndrome.

The gene calls are TRBV15 and TRBJ1-4; D call uncertain. Germline CDR1 reads LNHNV; CDR2 reads YYDKDF (reference sequence). Trimming left V 6 bases short and J 7 bases short, with 6 bases between. This CDR3 is built from 11 residues. The chain's CDR3 is CATRGSEKLFF. The CDR3 DNA reads TGTGCCACCAGGGGAAGTGAAAAACTGTTTTTT.

The chain joins TRBV12-5 to TRBJ2-1; D possibly corresponds to TRBD2 (6 bases). The CDR3 covers 14 residues. Between the trimmed V and J ends, which lost 5 bases and 7 bases, there was a span of 15 bases. Germline loops: CDR1 LGHNT, CDR2 FRNRAP. The CDR3 loop is CASGPYGSANEQFF. DNA of the CDR3: TGTGCTAGTGGTCCCTACGGGAGCGCGAATGAGCAGTTCTTC.

This chain links TRBV20-1 with TRBJ2-7, with a possible D match to TRBD2 (6 bases). V was pared by 5 bases and J by 3 bases, with 14 bases between. The CDR3 spans 13 residues. Germline lookup yields CDR1 DFQATT and CDR2 SNEGSKA (reference sequence). The CDR3 protein is CSASDGGGYEQYF. Written as DNA, the CDR3 is TGCAGTGCTTCAGATGGGGGAGGCTACGAGCAGTACTTC.

The chain combines TRBV6-5 with TRBJ2-7; 11 bases line up with TRBD1. Germline trimming cut 5 bases from V and 2 bases from J; bases unmatched to any gene: 5. The CDR3 has 15 residues. Germline CDR1 and CDR2: MNHEY and SVGAGI. The CDR3 here is CASSTGQGAAYEQYF. CDR3 DNA sequence: TGTGCCAGCAGTACCGGACAGGGGGCGGCCTACGAGCAGTACTTC.

This chain joins TRBV6-5 and TRBJ1-5; TRBD1 aligns across 9 bases. The CDR3 covers 15 residues. V lost 7 bases to trimming and J lost 4 bases; unmatched junction nucleotides: 8. Germline assignment: CDR1 MNHEY and CDR2 SVGAGI. The CDR3 DNA sequence: TGTGCCAGCACCGAGACAGGGGGGATGAATCAGCCCCAGCATTTT. It translates to CASTETGGMNQPQHF.

The chain employs TRBV4-3 and TRBJ1-2; possibly TRBD1 for D (5 bases). Trimming cost V 3 bases and J 6 bases, with 14 bases left between them. Germline CDR1 LGHNA, CDR2 YSLEER. The CDR3 spans 14 residues. The CDR3 coding sequence is TGCGCCAGCAGCCAGGGACGGGGAGATCATGGCTACACCTTC. Translated: CASSQGRGDHGYTF.

The chain joins TRBV3-1 to TRBJ2-1; no definite D call. V lost 0 bases, J lost 7 bases, and 13 bases lay in between. Germline assignment: CDR1 LGHDT and CDR2 YNNKEL (reference sequence). This CDR3 is built from 15 residues. The CDR3 region is CASSQDEVIVNEQFF. CDR3 in DNA: TGTGCCAGCAGCCAAGACGAGGTAATAGTGAATGAGCAGTTCTTC.

V usage is TRBV30 and J usage is TRBJ2-1; the D gene is possibly TRBD2 (6 bases). This CDR3 comprises 14 residues. Per the germline V gene, CDR1 is GTSNPN and CDR2 is SVGIG (reference sequence). V shed 1 base and J shed 4 bases, with 11 bases lying between them. In DNA form, the CDR3 reads TGTGCCTGGAGTGCCTCCGGGAGTTACAATGAGCAGTTCTTC. This encodes CAWSASGSYNEQFF.

The chain joins TRBV20-1 to TRBJ1-2, with 7 bases identical to TRBD1. Trimming took 0 bases from V and 8 from J; bases not matched to a gene: 9. The germline CDR1 and CDR2 sequences are DFQATT and SNEGSKA (reference sequence). The CDR3 covers 14 residues. This CDR3 is CSAREDRIVWGYTF. For the CDR3, the DNA is TGCAGTGCTAGAGAGGACAGGATTGTTTGGGGCTACACCTTC.

This clonotype was observed once. This sequence joins TRBV3-1 and TRBJ2-1; 12 bases align to TRBD2. Unmatched junction bases numbered 15, after V lost 5 bases and J lost 10 bases. From germline, CDR1 is LGHDT and CDR2 YNNKEL (reference sequence). This CDR3 contains 17 residues. CDR3 in amino acids: CASSERSLAGGVKEQFF. The DNA of the CDR3 is TGTGCCAGCAGCGAAAGATCTCTAGCGGGAGGGGTAAAAGAGCAGTTCTTC.

The rearrangement uses TRBV12-5 and TRBJ2-1, with D hard to call. Trimming removed 6 bases at V and 6 bases at J, with 9 bases between. Germline V gene data show CDR1 as LGHNT and CDR2 as FRNRAP. The CDR3 sequence is 12 residues long. Here the CDR3 reads CASGFEVNEQFF. The CDR3, as DNA: TGTGCTAGTGGCTTTGAGGTCAATGAGCAGTTCTTC.

V gene TRBV20-1 combines with J gene TRBJ2-1, with TRBD2 identical over 16 bases. The length of the CDR3 is 16 residues. The V gene end was trimmed by 6 bases and the J gene end by 9 bases; junction bases not matched to a gene: 11. Germline CDR1 is DFQATT and CDR2 is SNEGSKA (reference sequence). This CDR3 is CSAPGLAGGVRIEQFF. The CDR3 DNA follows: TGCAGTGCCCCGGGACTAGCGGGAGGGGTTAGGATTGAGCAGTTCTTC.

The CDR3 loop reads CSARRPQGGSYNEQFF. The CDR3 nucleotides read TGCAGTGCTAGGAGGCCCCAGGGCGGCTCCTACAATGAGCAGTTCTTC. The chain links TRBV20-1 to TRBJ2-1; the D gene is possibly TRBD1 (5 bases). Trimming removed 3 bases from V and 0 bases from J, with 15 bases in between. The CDR3 is made up of 16 amino acids. CDR1 and CDR2 from the germline V gene are DFQATT and SNEGSKA (reference sequence).

V and J are TRBV19 and TRBJ2-3; maybe TRBD1 (5 bases). The V and J ends lost 5 bases and 2 bases respectively, with 14 bases between them. The germline gives CDR1 LNHDA, CDR2 SQIVND (reference sequence). The CDR3 runs 15 residues. CDR3: CASSVADTNTDTQYF. The CDR3 region has the DNA TGTGCCAGTAGTGTGGCGGACACGAACACAGATACGCAGTATTTT.

This chain joins TRBV9 and TRBJ1-4; 9 bases agree with TRBD1. With 3 bases clipped from V and 3 bases from J, the junction kept 3 bases outside the gene matches. The CDR3 consists of 15 residues. The germline V gene encodes CDR1 SGDLS and CDR2 YYNGEE. The CDR3 region is CASSEGTGSNEKLFF. The CDR3 nucleotides are TGTGCCAGCAGCGAGGGGACAGGGTCTAATGAAAAACTGTTTTTT.

The V call is TRBV4-1, the J call TRBJ1-1; D not certain. The germline gives CDR1 MGHRA, CDR2 YSYEKL. The V and J ends lost 2 bases and 7 bases respectively, with 11 bases between them. This CDR3 is 13 amino acids long. CDR3 nucleotides: TGCGCCAGCAGCCAAAGTCAGGAGATTGAAGCTTTCTTT. This sequence encodes CASSQSQEIEAFF.

This chain uses TRBV4-1 with TRBJ2-2; 8 bases are shared with TRBD1. This CDR3 spans 17 amino acids. Germline-derived CDR1 and CDR2 are MGHRA and YSYEKL. V gave up 1 base and J gave up 8 bases; unmatched junction bases: 12. Here the CDR3 reads CASSQADRVGAGGELFF. CDR3 in DNA: TGCGCCAGCAGCCAAGCGGACAGGGTTGGGGCAGGGGGGGAGCTGTTTTTT.

This clonotype is a singleton in its sample. The rearrangement links TRBV5-4 to TRBJ2-7, with a possible D match to TRBD1 (5 bases). V shed 4 bases and J shed 3 bases, with 11 bases lying between them. The CDR3 is made up of 13 amino acids. The V gene's germline CDR1 is SGHNT and CDR2 YYREEE (reference sequence). CDR3 sequence: CASSPDSDYEQYF. CDR3 in DNA: TGTGCCAGCAGCCCCGACAGTGACTACGAGCAGTACTTC.

The chain joins TRBV7-2 to TRBJ2-2, with D tentatively TRBD1 or TRBD2 (7 bases each). V lost 0 bases and J 0 bases, leaving 14 bases between the germline ends. The CDR3 has 18 residues. Germline CDR1 and CDR2: SGHTA and FQGNSA. CDR3 DNA sequence: TGTGCCAGCAGCTTAGCGCCGGGGGGACAGACGAACACCGGGGAGCTGTTTTTT. Its translation is CASSLAPGGQTNTGELFF.

V gene TRBV7-9 combines with J gene TRBJ2-7; tentatively, D is TRBD1 (6 bases). Between the trimmed V and J ends, which lost 7 bases and 3 bases, there was a span of 16 bases. Germline CDR1 SEHNR, CDR2 FQNEAQ (reference sequence). The CDR3 covers 14 residues. As DNA, the CDR3 is TGTGCCAGCACCGCGAGGGACAAAAACTACGAGCAGTACTTC. This codes for CASTARDKNYEQYF.

V gene TRBV9 combines with J gene TRBJ2-5, with 11 bases identical to TRBD2. CDR3 size: 16 residues. From germline, CDR1 is SGDLS and CDR2 YYNGEE. Germline trimming cut 2 bases from V and 0 bases from J; bases unmatched to any gene: 3. DNA of the CDR3: TGTGCCAGCAGCGTTCCGGGACTAGCGGACCAAGAGACCCAGTACTTC. It yields the protein CASSVPGLADQETQYF.